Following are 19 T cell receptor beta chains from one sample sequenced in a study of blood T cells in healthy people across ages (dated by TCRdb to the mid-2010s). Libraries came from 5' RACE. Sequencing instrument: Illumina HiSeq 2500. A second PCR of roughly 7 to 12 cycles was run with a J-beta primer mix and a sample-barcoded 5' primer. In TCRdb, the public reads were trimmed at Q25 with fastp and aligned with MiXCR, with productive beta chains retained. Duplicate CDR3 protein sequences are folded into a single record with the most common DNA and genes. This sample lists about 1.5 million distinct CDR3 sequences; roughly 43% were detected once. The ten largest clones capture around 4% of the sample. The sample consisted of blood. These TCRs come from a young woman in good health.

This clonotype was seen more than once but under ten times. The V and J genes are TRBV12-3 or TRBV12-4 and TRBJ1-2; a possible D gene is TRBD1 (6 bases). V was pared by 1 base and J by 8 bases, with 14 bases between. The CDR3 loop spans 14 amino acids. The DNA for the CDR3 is TGTGCCAGCAGTTTAGACAGGGTCTCCTACGGCTACACCTTC. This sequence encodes CASSLDRVSYGYTF.

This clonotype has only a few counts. The CDR3 loop reads CASSTHRGSTYNEQFF. The CDR3 coding sequence is TGTGCCAGCAGCACCCATCGGGGGTCAACCTACAATGAGCAGTTCTTC. The V gene is TRBV12-3 or TRBV12-4, the J gene TRBJ2-1, with a tentative D call TRBD2 (6 bases). Trimming removed 6 bases at V and 2 bases at J, with 17 bases between. CDR3 length: 16 residues.

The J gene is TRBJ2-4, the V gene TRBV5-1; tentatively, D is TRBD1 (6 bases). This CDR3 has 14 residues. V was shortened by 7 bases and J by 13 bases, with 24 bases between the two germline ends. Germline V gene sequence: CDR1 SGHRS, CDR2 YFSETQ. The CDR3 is CASLNLLTGAGQYF. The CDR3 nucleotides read TGCGCCAGCTTAAACCTATTGACAGGCGCTGGGCAGTACTTC.

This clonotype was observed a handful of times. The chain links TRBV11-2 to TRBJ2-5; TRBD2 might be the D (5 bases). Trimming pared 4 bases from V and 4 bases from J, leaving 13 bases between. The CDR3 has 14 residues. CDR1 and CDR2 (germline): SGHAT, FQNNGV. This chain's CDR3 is CASSSTVGIETQYF. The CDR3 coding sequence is TGTGCCAGCAGCTCCACGGTCGGGATAGAGACCCAGTACTTC.

The CDR3 DNA reads TGTGCCAGCAGTTACTCGTTTATGAGGCTTTTGAACGAGCAGTACTTC. Translation gives CASSYSFMRLLNEQYF. The rearrangement uses TRBV6-5 and TRBJ2-7; no definite D call. Between the trimmed V and J ends, which lost 0 bases and 5 bases, there was a span of 17 bases. The CDR3 covers 16 residues. The germline gives CDR1 MNHEY, CDR2 SVGAGI.

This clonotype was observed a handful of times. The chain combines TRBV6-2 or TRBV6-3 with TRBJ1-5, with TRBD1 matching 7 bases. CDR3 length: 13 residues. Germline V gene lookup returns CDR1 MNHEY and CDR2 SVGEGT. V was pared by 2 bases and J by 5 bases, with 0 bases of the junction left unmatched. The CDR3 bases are TGTGCCAGCAGTTACGACAGGGATCAGCCCCAGCATTTT. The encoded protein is CASSYDRDQPQHF.

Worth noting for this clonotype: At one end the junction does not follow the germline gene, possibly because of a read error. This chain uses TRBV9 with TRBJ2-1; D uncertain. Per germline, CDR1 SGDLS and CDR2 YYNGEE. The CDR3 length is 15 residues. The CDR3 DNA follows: TGTGCCGGCAGCGTAGGCCAGAGCTCCTACAATGAGCAGTTCTTC. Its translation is CAGSVGQSSYNEQFF.

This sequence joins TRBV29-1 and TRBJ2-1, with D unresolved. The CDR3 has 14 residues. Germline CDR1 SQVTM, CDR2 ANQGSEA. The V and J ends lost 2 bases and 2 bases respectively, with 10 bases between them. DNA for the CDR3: TGCAGCGTTGAAAGGTTAGAGGCCTACAATGAGCAGTTCTTC. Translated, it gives CSVERLEAYNEQFF.

The CDR3 nucleotides are TGTGCCAGCAGCGTAGTTCAGGATGCGGGCACCGGGGAGCTGTTTTTT. Translating gives CASSVVQDAGTGELFF. V is TRBV9 and J is TRBJ2-2, with D possibly TRBD2 on 5 matching bases. This CDR3 has 16 amino acids. V was trimmed by 0 bases and J by 4 bases, leaving 13 bases between them. Per the germline V gene, CDR1 is SGDLS and CDR2 is YYNGEE.

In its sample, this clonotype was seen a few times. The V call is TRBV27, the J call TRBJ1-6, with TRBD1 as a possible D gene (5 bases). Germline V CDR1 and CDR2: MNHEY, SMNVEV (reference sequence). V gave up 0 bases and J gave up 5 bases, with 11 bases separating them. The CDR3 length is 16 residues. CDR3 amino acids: CASSLSFRANNSPLHF. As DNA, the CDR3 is TGTGCCAGCAGTTTATCATTCAGGGCGAATAATTCACCCCTCCACTTT.

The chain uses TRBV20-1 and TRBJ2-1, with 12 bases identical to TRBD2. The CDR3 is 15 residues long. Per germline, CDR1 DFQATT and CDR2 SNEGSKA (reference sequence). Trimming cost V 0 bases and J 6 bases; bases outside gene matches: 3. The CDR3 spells CSARDRLAGANEQFF. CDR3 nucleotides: TGCAGTGCTAGAGATCGACTAGCGGGGGCCAATGAGCAGTTCTTC.

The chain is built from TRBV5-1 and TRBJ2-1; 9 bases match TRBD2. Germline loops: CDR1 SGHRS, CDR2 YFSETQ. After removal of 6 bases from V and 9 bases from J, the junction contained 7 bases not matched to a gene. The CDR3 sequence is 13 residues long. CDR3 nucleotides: TGCGCCAGCAACGAGGCAGCGGGGGGTGAGCAGTTCTTC. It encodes CASNEAAGGEQFF.

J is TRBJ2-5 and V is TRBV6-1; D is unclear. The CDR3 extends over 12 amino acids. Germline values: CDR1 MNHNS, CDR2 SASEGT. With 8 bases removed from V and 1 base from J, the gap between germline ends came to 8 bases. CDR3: CASAASQETQYF. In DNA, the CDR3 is TGTGCCAGCGCGGCCTCCCAAGAGACCCAGTACTTC.

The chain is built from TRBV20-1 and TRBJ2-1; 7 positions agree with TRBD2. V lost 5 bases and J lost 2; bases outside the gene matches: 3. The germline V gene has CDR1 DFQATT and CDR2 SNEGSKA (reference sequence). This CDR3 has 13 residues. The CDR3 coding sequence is TGCAGTGCTGAGCGGGAAACCTACAATGAGCAGTTCTTC. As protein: CSAERETYNEQFF.

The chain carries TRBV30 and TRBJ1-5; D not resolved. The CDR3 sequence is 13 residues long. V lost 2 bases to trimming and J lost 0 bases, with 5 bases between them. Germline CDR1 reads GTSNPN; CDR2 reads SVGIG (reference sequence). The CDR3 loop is CAWSMDSNQPQHF. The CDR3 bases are TGTGCCTGGAGTATGGATAGCAATCAGCCCCAGCATTTT.

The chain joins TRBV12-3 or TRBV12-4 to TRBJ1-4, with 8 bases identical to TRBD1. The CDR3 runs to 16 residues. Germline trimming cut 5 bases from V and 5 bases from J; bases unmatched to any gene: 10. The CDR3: CASSAGQGGLNEKLFF. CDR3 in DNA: TGTGCCAGCAGTGCAGGACAGGGAGGGCTAAATGAAAAACTGTTTTTT.

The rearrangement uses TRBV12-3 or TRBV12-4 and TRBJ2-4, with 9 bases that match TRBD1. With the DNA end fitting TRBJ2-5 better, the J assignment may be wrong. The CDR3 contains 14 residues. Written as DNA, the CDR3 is TGTGCCAGCAGTAGGACAGGGGCGGAAGAGACCCAGTACTTC. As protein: CASSRTGAEETQYF.

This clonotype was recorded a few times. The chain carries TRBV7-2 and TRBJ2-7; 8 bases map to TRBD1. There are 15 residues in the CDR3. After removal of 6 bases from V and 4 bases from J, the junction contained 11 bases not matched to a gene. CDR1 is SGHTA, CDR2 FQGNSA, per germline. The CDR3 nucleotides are TGTGCCAGCAGTCGCCCCGGGACAGGACGTTACGAGCAGTACTTC. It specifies CASSRPGTGRYEQYF.

In DNA form, the CDR3 reads TGCAGCGTGACTAGGACTTTGGGTGATACGCAGTATTTT. Translating it yields CSVTRTLGDTQYF. The V gene is TRBV29-1, the J gene TRBJ2-3; TRBD2 is a possible D gene (6 bases). CDR1 SQVTM and CDR2 ANQGSEA come from the germline V gene. CDR3 length: 13 amino acids. Trimming shortened V by 6 bases and J by 6 bases, and 16 bases separated the two germline ends.